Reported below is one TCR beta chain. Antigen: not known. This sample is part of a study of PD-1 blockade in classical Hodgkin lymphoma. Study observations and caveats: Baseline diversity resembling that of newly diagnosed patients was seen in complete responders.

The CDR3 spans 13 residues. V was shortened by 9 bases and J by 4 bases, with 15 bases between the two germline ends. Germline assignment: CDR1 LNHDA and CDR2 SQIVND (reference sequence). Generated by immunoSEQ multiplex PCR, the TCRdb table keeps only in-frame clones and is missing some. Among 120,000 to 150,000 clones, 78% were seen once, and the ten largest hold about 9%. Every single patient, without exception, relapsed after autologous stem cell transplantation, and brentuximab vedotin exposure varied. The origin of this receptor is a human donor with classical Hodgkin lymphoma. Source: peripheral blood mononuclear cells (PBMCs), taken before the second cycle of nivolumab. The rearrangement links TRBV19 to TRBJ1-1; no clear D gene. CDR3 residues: CASRPEGSTEAFF. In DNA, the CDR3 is TGTGCCAGCCGCCCGGAGGGTAGCACTGAAGCTTTCTTT.